One sample yielded the 14 T cell receptor beta chains listed below, sequenced in a study of blood T cell repertoires in COVID-19. Only in-frame clones appear in the TCRdb table, and some are missing; sequencing was by immunoSEQ multiplex PCR. The sample holds some 200,000 clones, 75% to 85% seen once. Sequenced: PBMCs or T cells enriched from blood (not recorded which). These receptors came from a middle-aged man who had recovered from COVID-19.

The chain is built from TRBV3-1 (or the pseudogene TRBV3-2) and TRBJ1-4; 8 bases are shared with TRBD1. After removal of 5 bases from V and 8 bases from J, the junction contained 10 bases not matched to a gene. The CDR3 sequence is 15 residues long. Germline V gene sequence: CDR1 LGHDT, CDR2 YNNKEL (reference sequence). CDR3 DNA: TGTGCCAGCAGCGTGCAGGGGGCTGAGCGGGAAAAACTGTTTTTT. Translating it yields CASSVQGAEREKLFF.

The V call is TRBV4-1, the J call TRBJ2-7; no clear D gene. Per the germline V gene, CDR1 is MGHRA and CDR2 is YSYEKL. Trimming took 1 base from V and 0 from J, leaving 4 bases between them. This CDR3 has 13 residues. CDR3 DNA: TGCGCCAGCAGCCAAGGTCTCTCCTACGAGCAGTACTTC. This codes for CASSQGLSYEQYF.

The chain couples TRBV10-3 to TRBJ2-7, with 7 bases fitting TRBD2. Losses at the gene ends were 3 bases for V and 3 bases for J; bases not matched to a gene: 5. Germline V CDR1 and CDR2: ENHRY, SYGVKD. This CDR3 is built from 14 residues. The CDR3 sequence: CAISDTSEYYEQYF. In nucleotides, the CDR3 is TGTGCCATCAGTGATACTAGCGAGTACTACGAGCAGTACTTC.

DNA for the CDR3: TGTGCCAGCTCACTAGGACAGCCCGGGAACACTGAAGCTTTCTTT. Translation: CASSLGQPGNTEAFF. The chain uses TRBV18 and TRBJ1-1; D is possibly TRBD1 (6 bases). CDR1 is KGHSH, CDR2 LQKENI, per germline. This CDR3 has 15 amino acids. The ends were cut back, 4 bases at V and 1 base at J, with 13 bases in the middle.

The chain couples TRBV5-1 to TRBJ2-3; TRBD1 agrees at 7 bases. The germline CDR1 and CDR2 sequences are SGHRS and YFSETQ. The CDR3 covers 14 residues. V lost 4 bases, J lost 2 bases, and 4 bases stayed unmatched. CDR3 nucleotides: TGCGCCAGCAGCCAGGGACAGCCCACAGATACGCAGTATTTT. Amino acid sequence: CASSQGQPTDTQYF.

The V and J genes are TRBV24-1 and TRBJ2-1; possibly TRBD1 for D (5 bases). This CDR3 region has 14 residues. Germline V gives CDR1 KGHDR, CDR2 SFDVKD. The V end lost 7 bases, the J end lost 0 bases, and 9 bases lay between the germline ends. CDR3 loop: CATSDRSSYNEQFF. In nucleotides, the CDR3 is TGTGCCACCAGCGACAGAAGCTCCTACAATGAGCAGTTCTTC.

The chain has TRBV7-3 and TRBJ2-2, with 9 bases matching TRBD2. Germline-derived CDR1 and CDR2 are SGHTA and FQGTGA. This CDR3 region has 16 residues. Trimming cost V 5 bases and J 5 bases; bases outside gene matches: 9. This CDR3 is CASSPGGTSRTGELFF. The CDR3 DNA reads TGTGCCAGCAGCCCCGGAGGGACTAGCAGGACCGGGGAGCTGTTTTTT.

This clone appeared once. This sequence joins TRBV27 and TRBJ2-7, with TRBD1 matching over 9 bases. CDR1 and CDR2 from the germline V gene are MNHEY and SMNVEV (reference sequence). V was clipped by 5 bases and J by 2 bases; unmatched bases: 7. The CDR3 is made up of 15 amino acids. The CDR3 loop is CASSPGTGSAYEQYF. DNA of the CDR3: TGTGCCAGCAGTCCGGGGACAGGGTCGGCCTACGAGCAGTACTTC.

V usage is TRBV12-5 and J usage is TRBJ1-4; weak D call: TRBD1 (6 bases). V was pared by 4 bases and J by 6 bases, with 15 bases between. From germline, CDR1 is LGHNT and CDR2 FRNRAP. The CDR3 is made up of 15 amino acids. The DNA for the CDR3 is TGTGCTAGTGGTTCTTTCAGGGGTCGGGATGAAAAACTGTTTTTT. Its protein product is CASGSFRGRDEKLFF.

This chain's CDR3 is CATSRDFLGTSGTGELFF. The CDR3 DNA is TGTGCCACCAGCAGAGATTTTTTGGGGACTAGCGGCACCGGGGAGCTGTTTTTT. The chain couples TRBV15 to TRBJ2-2; 11 bases align to TRBD2. The ends lost 0 bases at V and 4 bases at J; junction bases unmatched: 7. Germline assignment: CDR1 LNHNV and CDR2 YYDKDF (reference sequence). This CDR3 has 18 amino acids.

This sequence joins TRBV6-1 and TRBJ2-2; tentative D call: TRBD1 (6 bases). This CDR3 has 14 residues. Germline V gives CDR1 MNHNS, CDR2 SASEGT. V lost 2 bases and J lost 8, with 12 bases in between. CDR3 bases: TGTGCCAGCAGTGAACAGGGGACGTCAGGGGAGCTGTTTTTT. Translating gives CASSEQGTSGELFF.

This clone was seen just once. The rearrangement joins TRBV7-9 to TRBJ2-3; TRBD2 matches at 13 bases. Looked up from germline, CDR1 is SEHNR and CDR2 is FQNEAQ (reference sequence). V lost 5 bases and J lost 3; bases outside the gene matches: 8. CDR3 size: 17 residues. The chain's CDR3 is CASSDGTSGTKTDTQYF. The CDR3 DNA reads as TGTGCCAGCAGCGATGGGACTAGCGGGACTAAAACAGATACGCAGTATTTT.

This chain uses TRBV6-5 with TRBJ1-2; D is perhaps TRBD1 (5 bases). Trimming cost V 4 bases and J 6 bases, with 15 bases left between them. From germline, CDR1 is MNHEY and CDR2 SVGAGI. This CDR3 spans 14 amino acids. The CDR3 protein is CASSSTEPGHGYTF. CDR3 DNA sequence: TGTGCCAGCAGTTCGACTGAGCCAGGGCATGGCTACACCTTC.

This CDR3 reads CASSVGTSDYNEQFF. The CDR3 DNA follows: TGTGCCAGCAGCGTCGGGACTAGCGACTACAATGAGCAGTTCTTC. The chain uses TRBV9 and TRBJ2-1, with 10 bases aligning to TRBD2. V lost 2 bases to trimming and J lost 3 bases; unmatched junction nucleotides: 2. CDR1 and CDR2 (germline): SGDLS, YYNGEE. The CDR3 loop spans 15 amino acids.